What follows describes a single TCR beta chain. Which antigen it targets is not known. No qualities accompany the bases; no much larger clone lies one base away. The intended sense of this specimen's time point label: baseline before first vaccination. Samples from vaccinated people were obtained from the UK trials COV001 and COV002, which included a single-blind randomized controlled phase 2/3 trial of AZD1222 (ChAdOx1 nCoV-19) in healthy adults. For TCRbeta chain sequencing, PBMC samples were collected from trial participants at day 0 and at day 28 after the second dose. From the cysteine up to the phenylalanine, the CDR3 has a length of 13 residues. Kept here is only the CDR3 DNA, which spans 39 bases and is read in frame from base 1. V gives up 1 base and J gives up 3 bases, and the segment between their germline ends measures 4 bases. The germline V gene (reference sequence) specifies LGHDT as CDR1 and YNNKEL as CDR2.

The data belong to a study of T cell responses to AZD1222 COVID-19 vaccine (dated by TCRdb to the early 2020s). Some background on the complete study: AZD1222 recipients whose second dose came at about 4 weeks and those whose second dose came at about 12 weeks were combined into one group, since spike-specific TCR depth and breadth did not differ between the two schedules. A total of 230 to 250 trial participants underwent TCR sequencing, of whom 200 to 220 had received two doses of AZD1222 and approximately 25 had received two doses of the MenACWY control vaccine. Trial participants were enrolled into age subgroups of 18-55, 56-69 and 70-plus years, which contained about 150, 27 and 61 TCR-sequenced participants, respectively. What the authors observed across the whole study: Reportedly, close to half of the unique spike-specific TCRs recognized epitopes lying outside the regions that are mutated in the B.1.351 and B.1.1.7 variants. The whole spike protein was spanned by vaccine-associated CD4 TCRs, and dominant responses were seen in regions 160-218 and 743-854. In the small 56-69-year group, the increase in depth fell short of significance, most likely because of low power. Because no day 14 peak-response samples were available, the repertoires could be characterized only after the peak T cell response. Participants were mostly white British and included more females than males, and it was suggested by the authors that clonal diversity may have been underestimated. Conclusions about previously exposed vaccinees were limited because only six or seven AZD1222 recipients were SARS-CoV-2 seropositive at baseline. Spike-specific TCR breadth and depth rose significantly after two AZD1222 doses compared with day 0 and with MenACWY recipients.

The CDR3 regions of human TCRbeta chains were subjected to immunosequencing. The source study handled its data this way. TCRs in the repertoires were matched against a reference library of SARS-CoV-2-specific TCRs that had been generated with the MIRA antigen-specificity platform. Breadth meant the fraction of unique TCRs that were SARS-CoV-2-associated, whereas depth meant the fraction of total T cells that were SARS-CoV-2-associated. Using the MIRA data, each spike-specific TCR was assigned both to the spike region to which the TCR was reactive and to a CD4 or CD8 class. Log10-transformed breadth and depth values were compared by one-way ANOVA with Sidak's multiple comparisons tests. Here the immuneACCESS table is served through TCRdb, limited to in-frame sequences with V and J called. Missing clones are a known gap in these copies; in checked studies unresolved V genes cover under half, and the rest lacks a known reason. V, J and clone size were drawn from that table, and D and trimming were deduced from the DNA. This sample is represented by 90,000 to 150,000 clones; approximately 90% of them were singletons. Of the sample, approximately 8.4% is held by the ten largest clones.

This TCR derives from an adult in good health. The chain links TRBV3-1 (or the pseudogene TRBV3-2) with TRBJ1-5, with the identity of the D gene unclear. The material sequenced was peripheral blood, taken on day 0 of AZD1222 vaccination. The CDR3 reads as follows: CASSQALNQPQHF. The DNA sequence is given as TGTGCCAGCAGCCAAGCCCTCAATCAGCCCCAGCATTTT.